A selection of T cell receptor beta chains follows, all from one sample in a study of human T cells and chemical hapten exposure. Via MiXCR, TCRdb re-called the RACE reads, giving one row per CDR3 protein. The table has some 44,000 distinct CDR3 sequences, 8.9% seen once. The sample here was whole blood, taken in connection with sensitization to the hapten diphenylcyclopropenone (DPC). Receptors originate from a woman aged 40 to 50 with alopecia areata. Some clones in this sample may be carry-over from other donors' samples. The CDR3 runs from the conserved cysteine through the conserved F or W. The D gene is left open where the match is weak. The size of a clone is reported for some rows only, either as once, few or many, or as a class for expanded clones.

cdr3_aa	cdr3_nt	clone_size	d_call	j_call	v_call
CASSVDTGSNSPLHF	TGTGCCAGCAGTGTAGATACAGGGTCCAATTCACCCCTCCACTTT	many	-	TRBJ1-6	TRBV6-1
CATTKDRLHLKGDTQYF	TGTGCCACCACCAAGGACAGGTTACACCTCAAGGGAGATACGCAGTATTTT	few	TRBD1	TRBJ2-3	TRBV15
CASSYSNRVIKPQHF	TGTGCCAGCAGTTACTCTAACAGGGTAATCAAGCCCCAGCATTTT	many	-	TRBJ1-5	TRBV6-2/TRBV6-3
CASSGQLSGANVLTF	TGTGCCAGCAGTGGCCAATTATCTGGGGCCAACGTCCTGACTTTC	few	-	TRBJ2-6	TRBV28
CASSPRGQGVDQPQHF	TGTGCCAGCAGCCCGCGCGGACAGGGAGTAGATCAGCCCCAGCATTTT	-	TRBD1	TRBJ1-5	TRBV7-2
CAWSNGGKDEKLFF	TGTGCCTGGAGTAACGGGGGCAAGGATGAAAAACTGTTTTTT	-	-	TRBJ1-4	TRBV30
CSARRTGGNSPLHF	TGCAGTGCTAGGCGGACAGGGGGAAATTCACCCCTCCACTTT	few	TRBD1	TRBJ1-6	TRBV20-1
CASKAANNEQFF	TGTGCCAGCAAGGCCGCAAACAATGAGCAGTTCTTC	medium-sized	-	TRBJ2-1	TRBV6-4
CASSQDRGGGTEAFF	TGCGCCAGCAGCCAAGATAGAGGTGGAGGAACTGAAGCTTTCTTT	many	-	TRBJ1-1	TRBV4-1
CASSVTAETGGATEAFF	TGTGCCAGCAGCGTAACCGCAGAAACAGGGGGAGCAACTGAAGCTTTCTTT	many	TRBD1	TRBJ1-1	TRBV9
CASSSRTTEQYF	TGTGCCAGCAGCTCCCGGACAACCGAGCAGTACTTC	-	-	TRBJ2-7	TRBV5-6
CASSPPRATAYEQYF	TGTGCCAGCTCACCACCGAGGGCCACCGCCTACGAGCAGTACTTC	many	-	TRBJ2-7	TRBV18
CASSQLRDSPRNEQFF	TGCGCCAGCAGCCAATTACGGGACTCCCCTCGCAATGAGCAGTTCTTC	many	-	TRBJ2-1	TRBV4-1
CAWTPTGRGKTQYF	TGTGCCTGGACCCCCACGGGCAGGGGGAAGACCCAGTACTTC	many	TRBD1	TRBJ2-5	TRBV30
CASSYDRGAYNEQFF	TGTGCCAGCAGTTACGACAGGGGGGCCTACAATGAGCAGTTCTTC	many	TRBD1	TRBJ2-1	TRBV6-5
CASSQDGTSGADTQYF	TGTGCCAGCAGCCAAGATGGGACTAGCGGGGCAGATACGCAGTATTTT	many	TRBD2	TRBJ2-3	TRBV4-2
CASSHTTGLIGSGANVLTF	TGCGCCAGCAGCCACACCACAGGGTTGATCGGCTCTGGGGCCAACGTCCTGACTTTC	many	-	TRBJ2-6	TRBV4-1
CGSSLVPFRERNEKLFF	TGCGGCAGCAGCTTGGTACCCTTTCGGGAGAGGAATGAAAAACTGTTTTTT	-	-	TRBJ1-4	TRBV5-1
CASSSETGWTATEPQHF	TGTGCCAGCAGTTCGGAGACAGGGTGGACCGCGACTGAGCCCCAGCATTTT	many	TRBD1	TRBJ1-5	TRBV6-2/TRBV6-3
CASSLGGTVGAFF	TGCGCCAGCAGCTTGGGGGGAACGGTTGGGGCTTTCTTT	many	-	TRBJ1-1	TRBV5-1
CASSQDNRGYEQYF	TGCGCCAGCAGCCAAGATAACAGGGGCTACGAGCAGTACTTC	many	TRBD1	TRBJ2-7	TRBV4-1
CASNEDIIRDRVQPQHF	TGTGCCAGCAATGAAGATATCATCCGGGACAGGGTTCAGCCCCAGCATTTT	many	TRBD1	TRBJ1-5	TRBV6-2/TRBV6-3
CASSPGTERSQPQHF	TGTGCCAGCAGTCCAGGGACAGAACGATCTCAGCCCCAGCATTTT	many	TRBD1	TRBJ1-5	TRBV12-3/TRBV12-4
CSVKTPDRVQETQYF	TGCAGCGTCAAAACCCCCGACAGGGTTCAAGAGACCCAGTACTTC	-	TRBD1	TRBJ2-5	TRBV29-1
CASSLTPAANEKLFF	TGTGCCAGCAGCTTAACCCCGGCAGCTAATGAAAAACTGTTTTTT	many	-	TRBJ1-4	TRBV7-3
CASSQDWGEQFF	TGTGCCAGCAGCCAAGATTGGGGTGAGCAGTTCTTC	many	-	TRBJ2-1	TRBV4-2
CASSPRGLPNNEQFF	TGCGCCAGCAGCCCCCGGGGTCTACCTAACAATGAGCAGTTCTTC	-	-	TRBJ2-1	TRBV4-1
CASSEALEDTEAFF	TGTGCCAGCAGTGAAGCATTGGAAGACACTGAAGCTTTCTTT	many	-	TRBJ1-1	TRBV6-1
CASSDPGRVRTGELFF	TGTGCCAGCAGCGACCCGGGACGGGTACGCACCGGGGAGCTGTTTTTT	many	-	TRBJ2-2	TRBV7-9
CASSPRVRGPPADTQYF	TGTGCCAGCAGCCCCAGGGTCCGAGGTCCCCCCGCAGATACGCAGTATTTT	-	-	TRBJ2-3	TRBV7-2
CASRPSGRGARGEQFF	TGTGCCAGCAGGCCCTCGGGACGGGGGGCCCGGGGGGAGCAGTTCTTC	many	-	TRBJ2-1	TRBV6-2/TRBV6-3
CASSFAATDTQYF	TGTGCCAGCAGCTTCGCAGCTACAGATACGCAGTATTTT	many	-	TRBJ2-3	TRBV7-6
CASSQTQVYEPQHF	TGCGCCAGCAGTCAAACCCAGGTTTATGAGCCCCAGCATTTT	few	-	TRBJ1-5	TRBV23-1
CASSAGGYSNQPQHF	TGTGCCAGTAGTGCCGGGGGTTATAGCAATCAGCCCCAGCATTTT	many	-	TRBJ1-5	TRBV19
CSASYRDYEQFF	TGCAGTGCTAGCTACAGGGACTATGAGCAGTTCTTC	-	-	TRBJ2-1	TRBV20-1
CASSLLLRGDEQFF	TGTGCCAGCAGTTTATTGTTACGCGGGGATGAGCAGTTCTTC	many	-	TRBJ2-1	TRBV12-3/TRBV12-4
CASSPRGVGSTDTQYF	TGTGCCAGCTCACCACGGGGCGTGGGAAGCACAGATACGCAGTATTTT	many	-	TRBJ2-3	TRBV18
CSARGRIHQETQYF	TGCAGTGCCAGGGGACGAATCCATCAAGAGACCCAGTACTTC	-	-	TRBJ2-5	TRBV20-1
CASSPRGQGLNQPQHF	TGTGCCAGCAGTCCTAGGGGCCAGGGGCTCAATCAGCCCCAGCATTTT	-	-	TRBJ1-5	TRBV28
CASSAQPTGLLNTEAFF	TGTGCCAGCAGCGCCCAACCCACCGGGTTACTGAACACTGAAGCTTTCTTT	few	-	TRBJ1-1	TRBV11-2
CSVDTGDSGANVLTF	TGCAGCGTTGACACAGGGGACTCTGGGGCCAACGTCCTGACTTTC	many	TRBD1	TRBJ2-6	TRBV29-1
CASSQDGGGYQPQHF	TGTGCCAGCAGCCAAGATGGCGGCGGCTATCAGCCCCAGCATTTT	few	-	TRBJ1-5	TRBV4-2
CASSLYSGTNEKLFF	TGTGCCAGCAGCTTATATTCAGGAACTAATGAAAAACTGTTTTTT	many	-	TRBJ1-4	TRBV11-2
CSVSQGTAHNEQFF	TGCAGCGTTTCCCAAGGGACGGCCCACAATGAGCAGTTCTTC	many	-	TRBJ2-1	TRBV29-1
CASSQWGTGELFF	TGTGCCAGCAGCCAATGGGGGACCGGGGAGCTGTTTTTT	few	-	TRBJ2-2	TRBV3-1
CASSQDPATQYF	TGCGCCAGCAGCCAAGATCCAGCTACGCAGTATTTT	many	-	TRBJ2-3	TRBV4-1
CASSHGFRTEAFF	TGTGCCAGCAGCCACGGGTTTCGCACTGAAGCTTTCTTT	many	-	TRBJ1-1	TRBV3-1
CASSPEADTQYF	TGTGCCAGCAGCCCAGAGGCAGATACGCAGTATTTT	few	-	TRBJ2-3	TRBV7-6
CASSPGQGNSNEQFF	TGTGCCAGCAGCCCAGGACAGGGTAATTCCAATGAGCAGTTCTTC	few	TRBD1	TRBJ2-1	TRBV7-8
CASSLVASGGPWDEQFF	TGTGCCAGCAGCTTGGTAGCTAGCGGGGGACCTTGGGATGAGCAGTTCTTC	many	TRBD2	TRBJ2-1	TRBV5-5
CASSPGYTGELFF	TGTGCCAGCAGTCCGGGGTACACCGGGGAGCTGTTTTTT	many	-	TRBJ2-2	TRBV2
CASIPRGATSDQKNTEAFF	TGTGCCAGCATACCCCGGGGGGCTACAAGCGACCAAAAGAACACTGAAGCTTTCTTT	-	-	TRBJ1-1	TRBV7-9
CASSLALTGNSPLHF	TGTGCCAGCAGCTTAGCGCTAACAGGGAATTCACCCCTCCACTTT	few	-	TRBJ1-6	TRBV7-2
CASSSGTGVDSNQPQHF	TGTGCCAGCAGTTCCGGGACAGGAGTCGATAGCAATCAGCCCCAGCATTTT	-	TRBD1	TRBJ1-5	TRBV6-2/TRBV6-3